This is a list of T cell receptor beta chains from one sample in a study of T-cell reconstitution after alpha-beta-depleted transplantation in children. TCRdb redid the calling of the PCR reads with MiXCR, one entry per CDR3 protein. Of some 550,000 distinct CDR3 sequences in the sample, about 21% were seen once. Sequences were derived from PBMCs, mostly from graft donor cells, sampled 360 days after TCRalphabeta/CD19-depleted stem cell transplant. All receptors come from a boy in the first two years of life who had a stem cell transplant for acute myeloid leukemia, so the T cells may come from the graft donor. The CDR3 runs from the conserved cysteine through the conserved F or W. A D gene is named only where the DNA matches it firmly. The listing skips clone size in some rows; elsewhere it reads once, few, many or a size class.

TRBV20-1	14	-	TRBJ2-1	few	CSASQGGVVNEQFF
TRBV28	13	TRBD1	TRBJ2-1	many	CASQTGAMNEQFF
TRBV7-9	16	-	TRBJ2-1	-	CASSLGASPRTSYGFF
TRBV15	15	TRBD1	TRBJ1-4	few	CATSRGTGIEEKLFF
TRBV24-1	15	-	TRBJ2-1	few	CATSDHPVRSWEQFF
TRBV6-5	15	-	TRBJ2-7	-	CASSYSGIGLDEQYF
TRBV12-3/TRBV12-4	16	TRBD2	TRBJ2-3	-	CASSRGGSGGGDTQYF
TRBV20-1	15	-	TRBJ2-3	-	CSASDFRGATDTQYF
TRBV28	14	-	TRBJ2-1	-	CASSLSNGPNEQFF
TRBV20-1	14	-	TRBJ2-7	many	CSAKFFEGTYEQYF
TRBV20-1	14	-	TRBJ2-7	-	CSATITVDGYEQYF
TRBV20-1	16	TRBD2	TRBJ2-3	-	CSATPPGLAGPDTQYF
TRBV20-1	17	TRBD2	TRBJ2-1	many	CSARDRRGTSPYNEQFF
TRBV20-1	12	-	TRBJ1-4	-	CSATGDNEKLFF
TRBV25-1	14	-	TRBJ1-6	many	CASTAGQGNSPLHF
TRBV15	18	-	TRBJ1-1	-	CATSRTRGERQARTEAFF
TRBV20-1	15	TRBD2	TRBJ2-1	once	CSATQPSGAYNEQFF
TRBV20-1	12	-	TRBJ2-1	many	CSAKTQFNEQFF
TRBV5-1	15	TRBD1	TRBJ2-2	few	CASSSDQGVPGELFF
TRBV10-3	13	-	TRBJ2-7	few	CAISEQGISEQYF
TRBV5-1	16	TRBD2	TRBJ2-1	-	CASSLTSGGVKNEQFF
TRBV7-9	16	-	TRBJ2-1	many	CASTRPVGFSYNEQFF
TRBV5-1	15	-	TRBJ2-1	-	CASSLLDGAYNEQFF
TRBV10-3	14	-	TRBJ2-1	many	CATLDPPGGNEQFF
TRBV10-2	13	-	TRBJ2-1	many	CASSGGPDNEQFF
TRBV6-5	17	TRBD1	TRBJ2-1	few	CASSYGGDRAPYNEQFF
TRBV20-1	18	TRBD1	TRBJ1-6	-	CSARATPTGGEYNSPLHF
TRBV4-2	16	-	TRBJ1-3	-	CASSQVLGGSGNTIYF
TRBV20-1	13	-	TRBJ2-5	many	CSADRDGQETQYF
TRBV11-2	13	-	TRBJ1-5	-	CASSLDVFQPQHF
TRBV6-2/TRBV6-3	15	-	TRBJ2-5	many	CASSLPRDGAATQYF
TRBV12-3/TRBV12-4	19	-	TRBJ2-6	-	CASSLGIGRQSSGANVLTF
TRBV20-1	16	-	TRBJ2-5	few	CSARLSGPWMGETQYF
TRBV20-1	16	TRBD1	TRBJ2-3	few	CSARDRKGAYPDTQYF
TRBV7-2	15	-	TRBJ1-2	many	CASSPMQLGPGGYTF
TRBV7-3	15	TRBD2	TRBJ2-1	many	CASSRGRGGGNEQFF
TRBV19	15	TRBD1	TRBJ2-1	few	CASSIPQGGRNEQFF
TRBV4-3	16	TRBD2	TRBJ2-1	once	CASSQDSSGGANEQFF
TRBV12-3/TRBV12-4	14	-	TRBJ1-5	few	CATTFDSFNQPQHF
TRBV18	14	-	TRBJ2-5	-	CASSPLDIQETQYF
TRBV29-1	11	-	TRBJ2-5	many	CSVDRAETQYF
TRBV14	15	-	TRBJ2-7	many	CASSQETLSSYEQYF
TRBV12-3/TRBV12-4	16	TRBD2	TRBJ2-5	many	CASSFPYGRGQETQYF
TRBV12-3/TRBV12-4	15	TRBD1	TRBJ1-1	few	CASSRGQLMNTEAFF
TRBV29-1	12	-	TRBJ2-5	-	CSVGAPTGTQYF
TRBV7-7	14	-	TRBJ2-2	few	CASSLIGTTGELFF
TRBV7-2	14	-	TRBJ2-5	few	CASSLSPGIETQYF
TRBV6-5	17	TRBD1	TRBJ1-4	-	CASSYSPGQGVNEKLFF
TRBV20-1	13	-	TRBJ2-3	-	CSAPTDSPDTQYF
TRBV7-2	15	-	TRBJ2-3	-	CASSLGDGGWDTQYF
TRBV28	14	-	TRBJ2-3	few	CAIRGAGSTDTQYF
TRBV12-3/TRBV12-4	15	-	TRBJ1-5	many	CASGIGPGGNQPQHF
TRBV5-5	16	-	TRBJ2-2	-	CASSLHGTANTGELFF
TRBV29-1	12	-	TRBJ2-5	many	CSVESAQETQYF